Listed here are 18 T cell receptor beta chains from one sample, sequenced in a study of cytomegalovirus exposure and HLA in healthy donors. Libraries were prepared by immunoSEQ multiplex PCR; TCRdb keeps only in-frame clonotypes and omits some of them. The sample consists of hundreds of thousands of clones, more than 75% of them appearing once. The sequencing sample was made of PBMCs. The receptors derive from a man younger than 35 in good health and CMV-seropositive.

The chain uses TRBV13 and TRBJ2-3, with D perhaps TRBD1 (6 bases). V was pared by 5 bases and J by 6 bases, with 27 bases between. Germline assignment: CDR1 PRHDT and CDR2 FYEKMQ (reference sequence). The CDR3 covers 18 residues. The CDR3 sequence: CASSPLVRWGQRGDTQYF. The CDR3 region has the DNA TGTGCCAGCAGCCCCCTCGTTCGTTGGGGTCAGAGGGGGGATACGCAGTATTTT.

The rearrangement uses TRBV5-6 and TRBJ2-5; D is unclear. CDR1 and CDR2 (germline): SGHDT, YYEEEE. This CDR3 region has 14 residues. Trimming shortened V by 1 base and J by 5 bases, and 12 bases separated the two germline ends. The CDR3: CASSLTVGTETQYF. DNA for the CDR3: TGTGCCAGCAGCTTGACGGTGGGAACTGAGACCCAGTACTTC.

The chain is built from TRBV29-1 and TRBJ2-3, with D tentatively TRBD1 (5 bases). V dropped 4 bases and J dropped 2 bases, with 13 bases sitting between them. The CDR3 has 14 amino acids. Germline V gene lookup returns CDR1 SQVTM and CDR2 ANQGSEA. CDR3 sequence reads: CSVGTRVPTDTQYF. The CDR3 region has the DNA TGCAGCGTTGGAACCAGGGTCCCCACAGATACGCAGTATTTT.

The chain recombines TRBV11-1 with TRBJ1-2; D uncertain. Germline V gene data show CDR1 as SGHAT and CDR2 as FQDESV (reference sequence). Trimming cost V 4 bases and J 4 bases, with 10 bases left between them. There are 13 residues in the CDR3. The CDR3 bases are TGTGCCAGCAGCTCCGGCTCTACCTATGGCTACACCTTC. Translated, it gives CASSSGSTYGYTF.

The J gene is TRBJ1-1, the V gene TRBV5-1; no definite D call. Trimming took off 1 base at V and 0 bases at J, with 4 bases between the two ends. The CDR3 spans 13 residues. The germline CDR1 and CDR2 sequences are SGHRS and YFSETQ. CDR3 protein: CASSLSVNTEAFF. Here the CDR3 DNA reads TGCGCCAGCAGCTTGTCTGTGAACACTGAAGCTTTCTTT.

The V and J genes are TRBV23-1 and TRBJ1-5; no firm D call. TRBV23-1 has ORF status, its function being uncertain. The CDR3 runs 15 residues. V was clipped by 9 bases and J by 1 base, with 16 bases between them. CDR3 amino acids: CARRHRVYSNQPQHF. In DNA form, the CDR3 reads TGCGCCAGACGGCACCGGGTATACAGCAATCAGCCCCAGCATTTT.

The chain couples TRBV6-5 to TRBJ1-1; D is ambiguous. The V end was cut by 0 bases, the J end by 5 bases, with 13 bases between. CDR1 and CDR2 from the germline V gene are MNHEY and SVGAGI. This CDR3 comprises 15 residues. The CDR3 here is CASSYSATLGTEAFF. CDR3 nucleotides: TGTGCCAGCAGTTACTCGGCCACCTTGGGAACTGAAGCTTTCTTT.

CDR3 sequence: CAWSDRANQPQHF. As DNA, the CDR3 is TGTGCCTGGAGTGACAGGGCGAATCAGCCCCAGCATTTT. The chain links TRBV30 to TRBJ1-5; D is possibly TRBD1 (6 bases). The CDR3 covers 13 residues. The V gene lost 1 base and the J gene lost 4 bases, with 8 bases spanning the gap. Germline V gene data show CDR1 as GTSNPN and CDR2 as SVGIG (reference sequence). The entire variable domain, with the rest obtained from reference TRBV30 and TRBJ1-5, is as follows: SQTIHQWPATLVQPVGSPLSLECTVEGTSNPNLYWYRQAAGRGLQLLFYSVGIGQISSEVPQNLSASRPQDRQFILSSKKLLLSDSGFYLCAWSDRANQPQHFGDGTRLSIL.

The chain couples TRBV7-2 to TRBJ2-7; TRBD2 agrees at 10 bases. Germline lookup yields CDR1 SGHTA and CDR2 FQGNSA. The ends lost 0 bases at V and 2 bases at J; junction bases unmatched: 4. The CDR3 is 16 residues long. CDR3: CASSLAGTSAAYEQYF. The CDR3 coding sequence is TGTGCCAGCAGCTTAGCGGGGACTAGCGCTGCCTACGAGCAGTACTTC. The whole variable domain, remainder taken from reference TRBV7-2 and TRBJ2-7, is GAGVSQSPSNKVTEKGKDVELRCDPISGHTALYWYRQSLGQGLEFLIYFQGNSAPDKSGLPSDRFSAERTGGSVSTLTIQRTQQEDSAVYLCASSLAGTSAAYEQYFGPGTRLTVT.

This chain uses TRBV5-1 with TRBJ1-4; unclear D gene. The germline V and J ends were trimmed by 4 bases and 7 bases, with 17 bases remaining between them. CDR1 SGHRS and CDR2 YFSETQ come from the germline V gene. This CDR3 is 15 amino acids long. The CDR3 here is CASSPQGGFGEKLFF. DNA for the CDR3: TGCGCCAGCAGCCCGCAAGGTGGCTTCGGTGAAAAACTGTTTTTT.

This rearrangement joins TRBV27 to TRBJ2-3, with D perhaps TRBD2 (6 bases). V gave up 4 bases and J gave up 2 bases, with 19 bases separating them. The CDR3 extends over 17 amino acids. The V gene's germline CDR1 is MNHEY and CDR2 SMNVEV (reference sequence). CDR3 DNA: TGTGCCAGCAGTTACGATGGGGCTAGCGCTTCCACAGATACGCAGTATTTT. Residues: CASSYDGASASTDTQYF.

Only one count was recorded for this clone. V is TRBV6-1 and J is TRBJ2-5, with D possibly TRBD2 on 5 matching bases. CDR3 size: 14 residues. In germline, CDR1 is MNHNS, CDR2 SASEGT. V gave up 2 bases and J gave up 5 bases, with 12 bases separating them. The CDR3 sequence is CASSEPGLAETQYF. Here the CDR3 DNA reads TGTGCCAGCAGTGAACCCGGACTCGCTGAGACCCAGTACTTC.

In DNA, the CDR3 is TGTGCCAGCAGCCAAGATTACGTCGAGACGGATAATTATGGCTACACCTTC. This sequence encodes CASSQDYVETDNYGYTF. The chain links TRBV4-2 to TRBJ1-2; D unresolved. Trimming left V 0 bases short and J 5 bases short, with 19 bases between. The V gene's germline CDR1 is LGHNA and CDR2 YNFKEQ. This CDR3 comprises 17 residues.

The chain carries TRBV19 and TRBJ1-1, with unresolved D. CDR3 length: 13 amino acids. Looked up from germline, CDR1 is LNHDA and CDR2 is SQIVND (reference sequence). V lost 3 bases and J lost 2, with 7 bases in between. CDR3: CASSIPPNTEAFF. CDR3 nucleotides: TGTGCCAGTAGTATCCCCCCCAACACTGAAGCTTTCTTT.

V is TRBV2 and J is TRBJ2-1, with 8 bases aligning to TRBD2. CDR1 SNHLY and CDR2 FYNNEI come from the germline V gene. V dropped 0 bases and J dropped 7; count of bases not matched to a gene: 8. This CDR3 spans 16 amino acids. CDR3 DNA: TGTGCCAGCAGTGAAGCAGAGAGGGGCGGGGGGAATGAGCAGTTCTTC. This translates into CASSEAERGGGNEQFF.

The chain employs TRBV6-1 and TRBJ1-1, with D maybe TRBD1 (5 bases). Trimming took off 5 bases at V and 0 bases at J, with 10 bases between the two ends. The CDR3 consists of 14 residues. Per the germline V gene, CDR1 is MNHNS and CDR2 is SASEGT. CDR3: CASSLGTLNTEAFF. The CDR3, as DNA: TGTGCCAGCAGTCTCGGGACTTTGAACACTGAAGCTTTCTTT.

The chain is built from TRBV5-1 and TRBJ2-1; 11 nucleotides match TRBD2. V dropped 3 bases and J dropped 4; count of bases not matched to a gene: 3. From germline, CDR1 is SGHRS and CDR2 YFSETQ. The CDR3 is 15 residues long. CDR3 in amino acids: CASSSGLAEYNEQFF. In DNA form, the CDR3 reads TGCGCCAGCAGCTCGGGACTAGCGGAATACAATGAGCAGTTCTTC.

The rearrangement uses TRBV7-2 and TRBJ2-7; D call uncertain. Trimming cost V 6 bases and J 7 bases, with 16 bases left between them. CDR3 size: 13 residues. Germline V gives CDR1 SGHTA, CDR2 FQGNSA. The CDR3 nucleotides are TGTGCCAGCAGTTCGACTCCTACTGGAGAGCAGTACTTC. The encoded protein is CASSSTPTGEQYF.